This section outlines one T cell receptor (beta chain) sequence together with its context. Germline CDR1 reads LNHDA; CDR2 reads SQIVND (reference sequence). The V and J ends lost 6 bases and 7 bases, in that order; junction bases with no gene match: 9. This CDR3 comprises 16 residues. The study ran its PCR with 60 Vbeta and 13 Jbeta primers. This table comes from immunoSEQ multiplex PCR, and its TCRdb copy is limited to in-frame clones, with some not included. The data contain about 140,000 clones, 73% of them singletons. The record originates from a study of cytomegalovirus exposure and HLA in healthy donors.

This receptor was identified in a human donor in good health. The specimen was PBMCs. The chain employs TRBV19 and TRBJ2-2; 12 nucleotides line up with TRBD2. This CDR3 reads CASSHLAGGPVGELFF. CDR3 in DNA: TGTGCCAGTAGCCATCTAGCGGGGGGGCCGGTCGGGGAGCTGTTTTTT.